This entry lists 9 T cell receptor beta chains sequenced from one sample in a study of T cell clonality in common variable immunodeficiency. General study points: Reportedly, TCR beta sequences from common variable immunodeficiency showed fewer deletions and N-nucleotide insertions.

Using immunoSEQ multiplex PCR, the repertoire was profiled, and TCRdb retains in-frame clones only, with some absent. This table holds several thousand clones. No cognate antigen is known for these TCRs. Sample: peripheral blood mononuclear cells. These receptors came from a human donor with common variable immunodeficiency.

Comments on this clone: The read falls 3 residues short of the CDR3 end, and the missing part is taken from the germline J gene. This sequence joins TRBV19 and TRBJ2-3; 9 nucleotides align to TRBD2. V shed 3 bases and J 0 bases; nucleotides not matched to a gene: 4. This CDR3 has 16 amino acids. Germline CDR1 LNHDA, CDR2 SQIVND (reference sequence). The sequenced CDR3 bases are TGTGCCAGTAGTATGGGCCTAGCGGGAAGCACAGATACG. Protein sequence: CASSMGLAGSTDT. The complete CDR3 reads CASSMGLAGSTDTQYF.

As to this clone: The read terminates 3 residues ahead of where the CDR3 ends, so the germline J gene completes it. This CDR3 is also generated by other DNA sequences in the sample. The chain links TRBV18 to TRBJ2-7, with D possibly matching TRBD1 (5 bases). Between the trimmed V and J ends, which lost 6 bases and 2 bases, there was a span of 8 bases. CDR1 and CDR2 (germline): KGHSH, LQKENI. This CDR3 comprises 12 residues. CDR3 protein: CASSDTTYEQYF. The sequenced CDR3 bases are TGTGCCAGCTCGGACACCACCTACGAG. Full variable domain (remainder filled in from reference TRBV18 and TRBJ2-7): NAGVMQNPRHLVRRRGQEARLRCSPMKGHSHVYWYRQLPEEGLKFMVYLQKENIIDESGMPKERFSAEFPKEGPSILRIQQVVRGDSAAYFCASSDTTYEQYFGPGTRLTVT.

In the case of this clone: Read coverage stops 3 residues before the CDR3 terminus; the germline J gene supplies the remainder. The chain couples TRBV23-1 to TRBJ2-7, with D possibly TRBD2 on 7 matching bases. TRBV23-1 is classed as an ORF, of uncertain function. The CDR3 totals 18 residues. With 0 bases removed from V and 0 bases from J, the gap between germline ends came to 18 bases. Partial CDR3 DNA: TGCGCCAGCAGTCAATCCTCACGGGCGGGGGCCCCCTCCTACGAG. Its protein product is CASSQSSRAGAPSYE. The entire CDR3 is CASSQSSRAGAPSYEQYF.

A word on this clone: The read is 3 residues too short to cover the CDR3 end, so that end is filled in from the germline J gene. This sequence joins TRBV18 and TRBJ2-5; 7 bases fit TRBD1. The CDR3 totals 13 residues. Germline trimming cut 8 bases from V and 2 bases from J; bases unmatched to any gene: 5. The germline gives CDR1 KGHSH, CDR2 LQKENI. Here the CDR3 reads CASGRQGQETQYF. The part of the CDR3 DNA that was read is TGTGCCAGCGGCCGACAGGGACAAGAGACC. Together with reference TRBV18 and TRBJ2-5, the CDR3 gives the full variable domain: NAGVMQNPRHLVRRRGQEARLRCSPMKGHSHVYWYRQLPEEGLKFMVYLQKENIIDESGMPKERFSAEFPKEGPSILRIQQVVRGDSAAYFCASGRQGQETQYFGPGTRLLVL.

As concerns this clone: The read comes to an end 3 residues before the CDR3 does, leaving the germline J gene to fill in the end. J is TRBJ2-3 and V is TRBV5-6; 11 positions agree with TRBD1. V shed 2 bases, J shed 5 bases, and the junction held 4 bases outside the gene matches. The length of the CDR3 is 15 residues. Germline V gene lookup returns CDR1 SGHDT and CDR2 YYEEEE. CDR3 DNA (partial): TGTGCCAGCAGCTTTGGGACAGGGGGGGTAGATACG. Translated: CASSFGTGGVDT. The full CDR3 sequence reads CASSFGTGGVDTQYF.

On this clone itself: The read is 3 residues too short to cover the CDR3 end, so that end is filled in from the germline J gene. The V and J genes are TRBV5-1 and TRBJ2-1, with a weak D call TRBD2 (6 bases). Between the trimmed V and J ends, which lost 3 bases and 5 bases, there was a span of 15 bases. The CDR3 consists of 15 residues. Germline-derived CDR1 and CDR2 are SGHRS and YFSETQ. Partial CDR3 DNA: TGCGCCAGCAGCTGGAATAGCGGATCGAACAATGAG. It yields the protein CASSWNSGSNNE. The whole CDR3 is CASSWNSGSNNEQFF.

Note on this clone: The missing CDR3 end, 3 residues past where the read stops, is filled in from the germline J gene. The chain is built from TRBV7-9 and TRBJ1-2; TRBD1 might be the D (6 bases). Germline assignment: CDR1 SEHNR and CDR2 FQNEAQ (reference sequence). The V gene lost 5 bases and the J gene lost 5 bases, with 15 bases spanning the gap. This CDR3 contains 14 residues. The sequenced CDR3 bases are TGTGCCAGCAGCCCAGGAGGGGGTTATTATGGC. It specifies CASSPGGGYYG. The full CDR3 protein is CASSPGGGYYGYTF.

A word on this clone: Sequencing ends 3 residues short of the CDR3 end; the germline J gene provides the rest. The gene calls are TRBV30 and TRBJ1-4; 7 bases are shared with TRBD1. Germline V CDR1 and CDR2: GTSNPN, SVGIG (reference sequence). The junction had 14 bases not matched to a gene; V was cut back by 1 base and J by 0 bases. CDR3 length: 19 residues. The CDR3 reads CAWSGIWGQTAATNEKLFF. The sequenced part of the CDR3 DNA is TGTGCCTGGAGTGGAATTTGGGGACAGACCGCTGCAACTAATGAAAAA. Looking up the rest from reference TRBV30 and TRBJ1-4 gives the full variable domain: SQTIHQWPATLVQPVGSPLSLECTVEGTSNPNLYWYRQAAGRGLQLLFYSVGIGQISSEVPQNLSASRPQDRQFILSSKKLLLSDSGFYLCAWSGIWGQTAATNEKLFFGSGTQLSVL.

About this clone: The DNA ends 3 residues before the CDR3 does, and the rest of the CDR3 is filled in from the germline J gene. V and J are TRBV7-6 and TRBJ2-3, with D perhaps matching TRBD2 (5 bases). The CDR3 length is 14 residues. Trimming shortened V by 5 bases and J by 2 bases, and 11 bases separated the two germline ends. Germline values: CDR1 SGHVS, CDR2 FNYEAQ. The CDR3 sequence is CASSGRGYTDTQYF. CDR3 DNA (partial): TGTGCCAGCAGCGGACGGGGATACACAGATACG.